Listed below are T cell receptor beta chains from one sample, sequenced in a study of cytomegalovirus exposure and HLA in healthy donors. The assay was immunoSEQ multiplex PCR, and TCRdb's table has in-frame clones only and misses some. The sample holds more than 80,000 clones; around 79% are singletons and the top ten take around 3.2%. Sequenced input: PBMCs. The receptor set was obtained from a female donor in good health and CMV-seropositive. The CDR3 runs from the conserved cysteine through the conserved F or W. A D gene is named only where the DNA matches it firmly. Not every row has a clone size; where given, it reads once, few, many or a size class.

TRBJ2-1 | . | TRBV7-3 | few | TGTGCCAGCAGCCCGTCTCGGGGCTCCTACAATGAGCAGTTCTTC | CASSPSRGSYNEQFF
TRBJ2-3 | . | TRBV6-5 | . | TGTGCCAGCAGTCCCTGGACAAGTCGCACAGATACGCAGTATTTT | CASSPWTSRTDTQYF
TRBJ2-7 | . | TRBV6-5 | . | TGTGCCAGCAGTTACTCGGGACTCGCAACCCCCTACGAGCAGTACTTC | CASSYSGLATPYEQYF
TRBJ1-6 | . | TRBV19 | . | TGTGCCAGTTTGCGCTCCTATAATTCACCCCTCCACTTT | CASLRSYNSPLHF
TRBJ2-1 | TRBD1 | TRBV11-3 | . | TGTGCCAGCAGCCCGGGACAGGTCGACAATGAGCAGTTCTTC | CASSPGQVDNEQFF
TRBJ2-7 | . | TRBV6-6 | . | TGTGCCACCACAGCCCGCTACGAGCAGTACTTC | CATTARYEQYF
TRBJ2-5 | . | TRBV2 | . | TGTGCCAGCTCCTACTACGGGGAGACCCAGTACTTC | CASSYYGETQYF
TRBJ2-1 | . | TRBV30 | . | TGTGCCTGGAGTGTGACGGGAGTGGCCTACAATGAGCAGTTCTTC | CAWSVTGVAYNEQFF
TRBJ2-1 | TRBD1 | TRBV28 | . | TGTGCCAGCAGTCCTCCGGGACAGGTTTTGTATGAGCAGTTCTTC | CASSPPGQVLYEQFF
TRBJ1-1 | . | TRBV7-2 | . | TGTGCCAGCAGCTTCCAACAGGGAAGGGGCACTGAAGCTTTCTTT | CASSFQQGRGTEAFF
TRBJ1-2 | . | TRBV14 | . | TGTGCCAGCAGCCCCGCGGGTACGCGGACCTACTATGGCTACACCTTC | CASSPAGTRTYYGYTF
TRBJ1-2 | TRBD1 | TRBV28 | few | TGTGCCAGCAGTCTTGCGACAGGGGGTAATGGCTACACCTTC | CASSLATGGNGYTF
TRBJ2-1 | TRBD2 | TRBV5-6 | . | TGTGCCAGCAGCTGGGGGCTAGCGGGGCTCTACAATGAGCAGTTCTTC | CASSWGLAGLYNEQFF
TRBJ2-7 | TRBD2 | TRBV28 | . | TGTGCCAGCAGTCCGACTAGCGGGAGCTCCTACGAGCAGTACTTC | CASSPTSGSSYEQYF
TRBJ2-2 | . | TRBV30 | . | TGTGCCTGGAGTGTACTTAACACCGGGGAGCTGTTTTTT | CAWSVLNTGELFF
TRBJ2-3 | TRBD2 | TRBV4-2 | . | TGTGCCAGCAGCCCAGGGCTAGCGGGGTTAGATACGCAGTATTTT | CASSPGLAGLDTQYF
TRBJ1-5 | . | TRBV6-1 | . | TGTGCCAGCAGGGGCCTCCTGAAGAGCAATCAGCCCCAGCATTTT | CASRGLLKSNQPQHF
TRBJ1-5 | TRBD1 | TRBV15 | few | TGTGCCACCAGCAGAGATTGGAAACAGGGGCAGTCGGGCAATCAGCCCCAGCATTTT | CATSRDWKQGQSGNQPQHF
TRBJ1-1 | . | TRBV9 | . | TGTGCCAGCAACCAGGGGCATCTGAACACTGAAGCTTTCTTT | CASNQGHLNTEAFF
TRBJ2-7 | . | TRBV28 | . | TGTGCCAGCAGGGGGGGTAGCCTGGCCTACGAGCAGTACTTC | CASRGGSLAYEQYF
TRBJ2-7 | . | TRBV10-3 | few | TGTGCCATCAGTGAGTACAGGGCCGAGCAGTACTTC | CAISEYRAEQYF
TRBJ2-6 | . | TRBV5-1 | . | TGCGCCAGCAGCTTGGACAGGGCTGGGGCCAACGTCCTGACTTTC | CASSLDRAGANVLTF
TRBJ2-7 | . | TRBV29-1 | . | TGCAGCGTTGAAGGGGGGCGGGAGAGCCTAGACGAGCAGTACTTC | CSVEGGRESLDEQYF
TRBJ2-7 | . | TRBV13 | . | TGTGCCAGCAGCTCCTACAGGGTCTACGAGCAGTACTTC | CASSSYRVYEQYF
TRBJ1-2 | . | TRBV7-2 | . | TGTGCCAGCAGCCCTAGGACGGGGATCTATGGCTACACCTTC | CASSPRTGIYGYTF
TRBJ2-5 | TRBD2 | TRBV6-5 | . | TGTGCCAGCAAAATAGCGGGAGGAGAGACCCAGTACTTC | CASKIAGGETQYF
TRBJ2-7 | TRBD1 | TRBV15 | once | TGTGCCACCAGTTTCGGTCGACAGGGGGCTGAAGAGCAGTACTTC | CATSFGRQGAEEQYF
TRBJ2-2 | TRBD2 | TRBV5-4 | . | TGTGCCAGCAGCTTGGGGGGAGGGCCTGAGACCGGGGAGCTGTTTTTT | CASSLGGGPETGELFF
TRBJ1-2 | TRBD1 | TRBV19 | few | TGTGCCAGTAGCAAAATCGGACAGGGGGCGAGCCGTGATGGCTACACCTTC | CASSKIGQGASRDGYTF
TRBJ1-4 | . | TRBV5-1 | once | TGCGCCAGCAGCTATACACCCGAGGCCAATGAAAAACTGTTTTTT | CASSYTPEANEKLFF
TRBJ2-2 | . | TRBV7-6 | . | TGTGCCAGCAGCTTCGACCTTAGCAGCGGGGAGCTGTTTTTT | CASSFDLSSGELFF
TRBJ2-7 | . | TRBV10-3 | once | TGTGCCATCAAAGGTGAGGGGGATCCGGCCGAGCAGTACTTC | CAIKGEGDPAEQYF
TRBJ2-5 | TRBD1 | TRBV19 | . | TGTGCCAGTAGCATCCGGGACAGGGACGCGACCCAGTACTTC | CASSIRDRDATQYF
TRBJ2-3 | . | TRBV2 | . | TGTGCCACCAGTGAAAGGGGTCCTCCCACAGATACGCAGTATTTT | CATSERGPPTDTQYF
TRBJ2-1 | TRBD2 | TRBV11-3 | . | TGTGCCAGCAGCTTCCGACTAGCCCCTCATGGTGGGAATGAGCAGTTCTTC | CASSFRLAPHGGNEQFF
TRBJ2-1 | . | TRBV27 | few | TGTGCCAGCAGATTGGGGGGAGGCTCCTACAATGAGCAGTTCTTC | CASRLGGGSYNEQFF
TRBJ1-5 | TRBD1 | TRBV28 | . | TGTGCCAGCAGCCCGACAGGGGGCGGCGGCCGGCCCCAGCATTTT | CASSPTGGGGRPQHF
TRBJ2-7 | TRBD1 | TRBV7-2 | . | TGTGCCAGCAGCTTACGACAGGGGCCCTACGAGCAGTACTTC | CASSLRQGPYEQYF
TRBJ1-2 | . | TRBV5-8 | . | TGTGCCAGCAGCTTGCGGACACCTGATAACTATGGCTACACCTTC | CASSLRTPDNYGYTF
TRBJ2-1 | . | TRBV29-1 | . | TGCAGCGCCTTAAATACAGAAATCAATGAGCAGTTCTTC | CSALNTEINEQFF
TRBJ2-5 | . | TRBV7-2 | once | TGTGCCAGCAGCCCAGCGAGCTTCGAGACCCAGTACTTC | CASSPASFETQYF
TRBJ1-3 | . | TRBV7-2 | few | TGTGCCAGCAGCTTAGTCCAGGGTGGTGGAAACACCATATATTTT | CASSLVQGGGNTIYF
TRBJ2-7 | . | TRBV11-2 | . | TGTGCCAGCAGCTTAGTCGGAGGGCCCTACGAGCAGTACTTC | CASSLVGGPYEQYF
TRBJ1-3 | . | TRBV7-8 | . | TGTGCCAGCAGCTTACAGCAGGCCTGGGACACCATATATTTT | CASSLQQAWDTIYF
TRBJ2-1 | TRBD2 | TRBV29-1 | . | TGCAGCGTTTCGTCCGGGACTAGCATCAGCAATGAGCAGTTCTTC | CSVSSGTSISNEQFF
TRBJ1-6 | . | TRBV4-1 | . | TGCGCCAGCAGCCAACGGGACATAAATAATTCACCCCTCCACTTT | CASSQRDINNSPLHF
TRBJ1-1 | . | TRBV7-6 | . | TGTGCCAGCAGCTTAACGGTGAACACTGAAGCTTTCTTT | CASSLTVNTEAFF
TRBJ2-3 | . | TRBV30 | . | TGTGCCTGGAGCCAGGGCACAGATACGCAGTATTTT | CAWSQGTDTQYF
TRBJ1-5 | . | TRBV10-3 | . | TGTGCCATCAGTGAGTCTGGGGGGAGGTATCAGCCCCAGCATTTT | CAISESGGRYQPQHF
TRBJ1-5 | TRBD1 | TRBV28 | . | TGTGCCAGCAGTTCCTCGACAGGGTTTCGGGGTCAGCCCCAGCATTTT | CASSSSTGFRGQPQHF
TRBJ2-7 | . | TRBV5-6 | . | TGTGCCAGCAGCTTGGCCGTCGACGAGCAGTACTTC | CASSLAVDEQYF
TRBJ2-1 | TRBD2 | TRBV4-2 | . | TGTGCCAGCAGCCAGACAACTAGCGGGAGGCTCAATGAGCAGTTCTTC | CASSQTTSGRLNEQFF
TRBJ1-1 | . | TRBV6-1 | . | TGTGCCAGCAGTGAAGGGGGCTGGAGGACAGCTGAAGCTTTCTTT | CASSEGGWRTAEAFF
TRBJ2-7 | . | TRBV29-1 | once | TGCAGCGTAGCCAGGAATACCTACGAGCAGTACTTC | CSVARNTYEQYF
TRBJ1-1 | TRBD1 | TRBV29-1 | . | TGCAGCGCAGGGACAGGGGGGAACACTGAAGCTTTCTTT | CSAGTGGNTEAFF
TRBJ1-1 | . | TRBV5-1 | . | TGCGCCAGCAGCTTGGAAACAGGGTCGAGCGACATGAACACTGAAGCTTTCTTT | CASSLETGSSDMNTEAFF
TRBJ2-3 | . | TRBV30 | . | TGTGCCTGGAGCGATGGCCTGCCTTCCACAGATACGCAGTATTTT | CAWSDGLPSTDTQYF
TRBJ1-1 | TRBD1 | TRBV18 | once | TGTGCCAGCTCACCACGGGACAGGGGAGGGAGCACTGAAGCTTTCTTT | CASSPRDRGGSTEAFF
TRBJ2-1 | . | TRBV6-5 | . | TGTGCCAGCAGAGGAACTGACAGGAATGAGCAGTTCTTC | CASRGTDRNEQFF
TRBJ1-2 | . | TRBV15 | . | TGTGCCACCAGCAGAGATCTGGCCGACCAGGCCTATGGCTACACCTTC | CATSRDLADQAYGYTF